Shown below are 13 T cell receptor beta chains from a single sample sequenced in a study of T cell repertoires in cytomegalovirus infection (dated by TCRdb to between 2019 and 2020). These receptors' antigens are unknown. Read against the paper, the sample's treatment or condition label means: in vitro stimulation with specific CMV peptide epitopes to enrich CMV-specific T cells. The sequencer was an Illumina HiSeq 1500. TCRdb ran its own pipeline on the public reads, namely fastp trimming at Q25 and MiXCR clone calling, and kept in-frame beta chains. Rows with one shared CDR3 protein collapse into an entry with the most common genes and DNA. This sample holds around 540,000 distinct CDR3 sequences; roughly a third were observed only once. Of the sample, about a sixth falls within the top ten clones. The specimen was cultured PBMCs, collected from culture after CMV antigen stimulation. All receptors derive from a human donor in good health (CMV status not recorded). Some clones in this sample may be carry-over from other donors' samples.

The genes are TRBV6-2 or TRBV6-3 and TRBJ2-3; D remains unclear. Germline CDR1 is MNHEY and CDR2 is SVGEGT. This CDR3 has 15 residues. Between the trimmed V and J ends, which lost 4 bases and 3 bases, there was a span of 14 bases. The CDR3 here is CASSFFSRPTDTQYF. In DNA form, the CDR3 reads TGTGCCAGCAGTTTTTTCTCGAGGCCGACAGATACGCAGTATTTT.

There are a few counts of this clonotype. A much bigger clone sits one base away, suggesting this may be a read error. V is TRBV11-2 and J is TRBJ2-3; D is possibly TRBD2 (6 bases). The CDR3 sequence is 15 residues long. Trimming stripped 2 bases from V and 1 base from J, with 10 bases between. CDR1 is SGHAT, CDR2 FQNNGV, per germline. The CDR3 nucleotides are TGTGCCAGCAGCTTACAAGCGGGTCGCACAGATACGCAGTATTTT. Encoded protein: CASSLQAGRTDTQYF.

This clonotype was seen only a few times. The DNA for the CDR3 is TGTGCCAGCAGCTTGGGGGCGTCACTCGGGGATACGCAGTATTTT. This translates into CASSLGASLGDTQYF. This chain uses TRBV7-6 with TRBJ2-3; TRBD1 might be the D (6 bases). Trimming pared 3 bases from V and 6 bases from J, leaving 16 bases between. The CDR3 runs 15 residues. The germline gives CDR1 SGHVS, CDR2 FNYEAQ.

This clonotype was observed a few times. The V and J genes are TRBV6-2 or TRBV6-3 and TRBJ2-5, with no clear D. Germline loops: CDR1 MNHEY, CDR2 SVGEGT. Trimming cost V 5 bases and J 5 bases, with 21 bases left between them. This CDR3 has 16 amino acids. The CDR3 here is CASSNNMGVRPETQYF. The CDR3 DNA sequence: TGTGCCAGCAGTAACAATATGGGCGTCCGACCGGAGACCCAGTACTTC.

This clonotype came up a few times. The genes are TRBV11-2 and TRBJ2-1; D is uncertain. The length of the CDR3 is 12 residues. The germline CDR1 and CDR2 sequences are SGHAT and FQNNGV. Trimming pared 5 bases from V and 10 bases from J, leaving 12 bases between. The CDR3 spells CASSPPLWEQFF. Here the CDR3 DNA reads TGTGCCAGCAGCCCCCCCCTTTGGGAGCAGTTCTTC.

The chain combines TRBV12-3 or TRBV12-4 with TRBJ1-5; a weak D match, TRBD1 (5 bases). With 1 base removed from V and 7 bases from J, the gap between germline ends came to 14 bases. The CDR3 length is 15 residues. CDR3 amino acids: CASSLDGWGEQPQHF. Written as DNA, the CDR3 is TGTGCCAGCAGTTTAGATGGGTGGGGGGAACAGCCCCAGCATTTT.

A few counts support this clonotype. The V and J genes are TRBV28 and TRBJ2-5; D is ambiguous. With 6 bases removed from V and 2 bases from J, the gap between germline ends came to 13 bases. CDR1 and CDR2 (germline): MDHEN, SYDVKM. The CDR3 is 14 amino acids. The chain's CDR3 is CASRPETPQETQYF. In DNA, the CDR3 is TGTGCCAGCAGACCCGAGACACCGCAAGAGACCCAGTACTTC.

A few counts support this clonotype. The chain is built from TRBV11-3 and TRBJ2-1; tentatively, D is TRBD2 (5 bases). CDR3 length: 17 amino acids. V was clipped by 1 base and J by 4 bases, with 17 bases between them. CDR1 and CDR2 from the germline V gene are SGHNT and YENEEA. The CDR3 loop reads CASSLGPVGGRYNEQFF. CDR3 DNA sequence: TGTGCCAGCAGCTTAGGCCCTGTGGGTGGGAGATACAATGAGCAGTTCTTC.

The chain combines TRBV7-8 with TRBJ1-1, with D perhaps TRBD1 (5 bases). The CDR3 runs 15 residues. The germline V gene has CDR1 SGHVS and CDR2 FQNEAQ. V dropped 7 bases and J dropped 5 bases, with 20 bases sitting between them. CDR3 sequence reads: CASKPPPGVGTEAFF. The CDR3 DNA reads as TGTGCCAGCAAGCCCCCCCCGGGGGTAGGGACTGAAGCTTTCTTT.

This clonotype was picked up a small number of times. The chain couples TRBV28 to TRBJ2-7; TRBD2 agrees at 7 bases. CDR1 is MDHEN, CDR2 SYDVKM, per germline. After removal of 1 base from V and 0 bases from J, the junction contained 3 bases not matched to a gene. This CDR3 has 15 residues. The CDR3 region has the DNA TGTGCCAGCAGTTTATCCGGGAGGTACTCCTACGAGCAGTACTTC. Translating it yields CASSLSGRYSYEQYF.

The chain links TRBV7-3 to TRBJ2-3; no clear D. V was trimmed by 5 bases and J by 2 bases, leaving 11 bases between them. The CDR3 sequence is 14 residues long. The V gene's germline CDR1 is SGHTA and CDR2 FQGTGA. This chain's CDR3 is CASSLYGSTDTQYF. The CDR3 DNA is TGTGCCAGCAGCCTATACGGCTCCACAGATACGCAGTATTTT.

This clonotype was counted ten times or more. V gene TRBV7-2 combines with J gene TRBJ2-3; D possibly corresponds to TRBD2 (5 bases). Germline V gene sequence: CDR1 SGHTA, CDR2 FQGNSA. CDR3 length: 14 residues. Deletions cut 8 bases from V and 1 base from J, with 13 bases between. CDR3 DNA: TGTGCCAGCGGCGGCGGGCAGGGCACAGATACGCAGTATTTT. It translates to CASGGGQGTDTQYF.

This clonotype was found a few times. The CDR3: CSARTLAGVNEQFF. The CDR3 bases are TGCAGTGCTAGAACTCTAGCGGGAGTCAATGAGCAGTTCTTC. The chain employs TRBV20-1 and TRBJ2-1, with TRBD2 matching 10 bases. Germline trimming cut 2 bases from V and 6 bases from J; bases unmatched to any gene: 4. This CDR3 contains 14 residues. Per germline, CDR1 DFQATT and CDR2 SNEGSKA (reference sequence).